This TCR beta chain was retrieved from a study of human CD8 memory T cell subsets. Libraries targeted TCR beta using 5' RACE with UMIs. TCRdb reworked the 5' RACE reads into one entry per CDR3 protein, no DNA. Its clone listing holds 15,000 to 20,000 distinct CDR3 sequences. Germline CDR1 and CDR2: LNHDA and SQIVND (reference sequence). CDR3 size: 13 residues. This clonotype was obtained from a human donor in good health. V is TRBV19 and J is TRBJ1-1; absent DNA, TCRdb's TRBD1 call cannot be checked. Sequenced: CD8+ stem-like memory T cells (TSCM and TCM) sorted from PBMCs. Described subset: stem-like memory CD8 T cells (TSTEM), CCR7+ PD-1- TIGIT-. This chain's CDR3 is CASSYGGFAEAFF.